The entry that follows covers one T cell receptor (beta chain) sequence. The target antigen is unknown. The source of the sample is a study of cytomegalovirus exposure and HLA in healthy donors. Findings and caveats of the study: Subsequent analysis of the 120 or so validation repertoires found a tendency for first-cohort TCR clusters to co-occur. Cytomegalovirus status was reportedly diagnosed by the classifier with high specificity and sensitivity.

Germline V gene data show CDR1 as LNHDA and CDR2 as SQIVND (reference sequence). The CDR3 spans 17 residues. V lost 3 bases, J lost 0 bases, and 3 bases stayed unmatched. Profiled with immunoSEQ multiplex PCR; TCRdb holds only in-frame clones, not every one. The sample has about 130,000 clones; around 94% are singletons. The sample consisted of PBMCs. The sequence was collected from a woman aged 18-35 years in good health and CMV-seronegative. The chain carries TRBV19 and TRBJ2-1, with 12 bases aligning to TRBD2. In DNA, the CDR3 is TGTGCCAGTAGTATGGGACTAGCGGGTAACTCCTACAATGAGCAGTTCTTC. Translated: CASSMGLAGNSYNEQFF.